This TCR beta chain came from a study of OX40 agonist ivuxolimab in advanced cancers. The ends were cut back, 1 base at V and 5 bases at J, with 7 bases in the middle. Per the germline V gene, CDR1 is SGHDT and CDR2 is YYEEEE. The CDR3 length is 12 residues. The method was immunoSEQ multiplex PCR; TCRdb's version includes in-frame clones alone and lacks a portion of them. In the table there are 99,000 or so clones, 70% to 85% of which are singletons. In the case of this clone: Its specificity is not known.

Study outcomes and limitations: Expanded clones were, on average, more numerous among CD8+ T cells than CD4+.

The sequencing here drew on CD4+ or CD8+ T cells sorted from blood, taken in a trial of the OX40 agonist ivuxolimab. The rearrangement uses TRBV5-6 and TRBJ2-7; TRBD1 or TRBD2 may be the D gene (6 bases each). This receptor was obtained from an adult with an advanced solid tumor such as melanoma, head and neck, liver or kidney cancer. CDR3 protein: CASSLRGDEQYF. As DNA, the CDR3 is TGTGCCAGCAGCTTGAGGGGGGACGAGCAGTACTTC.